The present entry profiles one TCR beta chain with its context. Its antigen is currently unknown. Clones were sequenced by immunoSEQ multiplex PCR, and TCRdb holds only the in-frame ones, with some missing. This table holds some 130,000 clones, roughly 82% found once. The CDR3 totals 18 residues. Germline V lookup: CDR1 SGHRS, CDR2 YFSETQ. The trim removed 6 bases at V and 1 base at J, leaving 14 bases unmatched. The data derive from a study of T cell responses to AZD1222 COVID-19 vaccine. Findings and limits, study-wide: A rise in Spike-specific TCR breadth and depth followed two AZD1222 doses. Within unmutated variant regions lay the reported targets of nearly half of spike-specific TCRs. Every sample of the repertoires postdated the peak T cell response.

The source was peripheral blood, collected on day 0 of AZD1222 vaccination. The TCR was taken from an adult in good health. This chain links TRBV5-1 with TRBJ2-1, with TRBD1 matching over 9 bases. CDR3 sequence (DNA): TGCGCCAGCACCAATGGAATCCCCGGGACAGGGTCCTACAATGAGCAGTTCTTC. This gives the protein CASTNGIPGTGSYNEQFF.